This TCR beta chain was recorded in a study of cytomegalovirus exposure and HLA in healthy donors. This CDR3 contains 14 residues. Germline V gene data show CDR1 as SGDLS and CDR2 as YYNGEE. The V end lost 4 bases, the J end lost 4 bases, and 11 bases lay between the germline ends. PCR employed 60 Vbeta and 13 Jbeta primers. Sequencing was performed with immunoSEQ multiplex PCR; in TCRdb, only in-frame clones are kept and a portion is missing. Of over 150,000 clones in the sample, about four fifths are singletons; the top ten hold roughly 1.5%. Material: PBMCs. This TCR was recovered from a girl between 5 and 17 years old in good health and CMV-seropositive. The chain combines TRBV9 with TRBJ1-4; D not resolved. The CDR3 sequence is CASSPRPGNEKLFF. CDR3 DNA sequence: TGTGCCAGCAGCCCCCGCCCCGGTAATGAAAAACTGTTTTTT.